This T cell receptor beta chain came from a study of blood T cell repertoires in COVID-19 (dated by TCRdb to the early 2020s). Background for the entire study: Collaborator samples came from the United States, Italy and Spain and covered acute and convalescent phases of COVID-19. Samples came from the ongoing ImmuneRACE study (first 160 participants) plus 1,254 subjects from 6 global collaborators. Subjects who had been exposed to COVID-19, were actively infected with it, or had recovered from it provided the deeply sampled blood TCRbeta repertoires that made up the dataset. The prospective study material was composed of cDNA or gDNA derived from T cells, B-cell-depleted T cells, or PBMCs. The sample metadata nearly always contained a de-identified subject ID, COVID-19 status, age in years and sex. Where available, HLA class I and class II types were taken from metadata supplied by the sample provider and were not determined by assay-based typing. The repertoires were made available in a free public database intended to serve as a resource for research on the immune response to SARS-CoV-2.

General study outcomes and caveats: Clinical and demographic metadata were provided uncurated, with the amount varying by source and participant.

In the case of this clone: There is no known antigen for this receptor. No quality values exist for individual bases; no much larger clone is one base distant.

One collaborating source in Seattle enrolled patients during active infection and followed them longitudinally through the course of disease. Each collaborating institution followed its own protocols to collect whole blood in K2EDTA tubes. For TCRbeta analysis, collaborators shipped samples in one of three forms: frozen whole blood, isolated PBMCs, or DNA extracted from either of those sample types. The immunoSEQ Assay, a bias-controlled multiplex PCR, was used to amplify TCRbeta CDR3 regions from genomic DNA. The paper's data handling went like this. The number of nucleated cells in each sample was estimated by amplification of reference gene primers within the assay. To quantify the absolute abundance of each unique TCRbeta CDR3 rearrangement, sequence reads were collapsed and filtered. For each sample, productive Simpson clonality was calculated as the square root of Simpson's diversity index over productive rearrangements. In TCRdb, the immuneACCESS table is reduced to in-frame sequences with V and J assigned. These tables do not hold every clone; where another copy was compared, an unresolved V gene accounts for under half, and the others remain unexplained. V, J and clone size derive from that table, while D and trimming were established from the DNA sequence. The sample table lists roughly 150,000 clones, more than 75% of them with a count of one. Together, the top ten hold approximately 5% of the sample.

The sequenced sample consisted of peripheral blood. This receptor was identified in a young man with COVID-19, enrolled during active disease.

The sequence in DNA is TGTGCCACCAGCAGAGGACAGCGCACCGGGGAGCTGTTTTTT. The translation is CATSRGQRTGELFF. This chain is built from TRBV15 and TRBJ2-2, with TRBD1 perhaps the D gene, on 5 matching bases. Per the germline V gene (reference sequence), LNHNV is the CDR1 and YYDKDF is the CDR2. Inclusive of the bounding cysteine and phenylalanine, the CDR3 is 14 residues long. The only DNA kept is the CDR3, 42 bases in frame from the first base. V is pared back by 1 base and J by 4 bases, with 7 bases lying between the germline termini.